Listed here are 16 T cell receptor beta chains from one sample, sequenced in a study of cytomegalovirus exposure and HLA in healthy donors. With 60 Vbeta and 13 Jbeta primers, the PCR was carried out. Sequencing was performed with immunoSEQ multiplex PCR; in TCRdb, only in-frame clones are kept and a portion is missing. The table has 140,000 or so clones, over 55% seen once. Sample: PBMCs. Receptor source: a man aged 35 to 55 in good health and CMV-seronegative.

The genes are TRBV5-4 and TRBJ1-1; no clear D. Germline-derived CDR1 and CDR2 are SGHNT and YYREEE (reference sequence). CDR3 length: 14 amino acids. V lost 2 bases to trimming and J lost 0 bases, with 8 bases between them. The CDR3 reads CASSFESLNTEAFF. CDR3 DNA sequence: TGTGCCAGCAGCTTCGAGAGCCTGAACACTGAAGCTTTCTTT.

As for this clone: One end of the junction is discordant with germline, which a read error may explain. The chain employs TRBV29-1 and TRBJ1-2, with D possibly being TRBD1 (6 bases). CDR3 length: 12 amino acids. Germline lookup yields CDR1 SQVTM and CDR2 ANQGSEA. CDR3 amino acids: CSVSQGPYGYPF. The CDR3 coding sequence is TGCAGCGTCTCACAGGGCCCCTATGGCTACCCCTTC.

This chain connects TRBV11-2 to TRBJ1-4, with D maybe TRBD1 (6 bases). V lost 5 bases and J 4 bases, leaving 11 bases between the germline ends. Germline V CDR1 and CDR2: SGHAT, FQNNGV. The CDR3 is made up of 14 amino acids. CDR3 loop: CASSGGRRNEKLFF. The CDR3 DNA reads TGTGCCAGCAGCGGGGGCAGACGTAATGAAAAACTGTTTTTT.

The chain recombines TRBV9 with TRBJ2-1; 12 positions match TRBD2. Trimming cost V 4 bases and J 0 bases; bases outside gene matches: 17. Germline loops: CDR1 SGDLS, CDR2 YYNGEE. This CDR3 region has 21 residues. The CDR3 sequence is CASSPRASTSGRLSSYNEQFF. The CDR3 nucleotides are TGTGCCAGCAGCCCCAGGGCCTCTACTAGCGGGAGGTTAAGCTCCTACAATGAGCAGTTCTTC.

The chain is built from TRBV21-1 and TRBJ1-1; the D call in the table, TRBD1, was not verified against the DNA. TRBV21-1 is given as a pseudogene. This CDR3 has 16 residues. The CDR3 loop is CASSSRTGSVNTEAFF. The CDR3 DNA reads as TGTGCCAGCAGCTCACGGACAGGATCCGTGAACACTGAAGCTTTCTTT.

This clone was observed once. The rearrangement links TRBV18 to TRBJ2-7; D is possibly TRBD1 (6 bases). CDR1 KGHSH and CDR2 LQKENI come from the germline V gene. The CDR3 runs to 14 residues. Trimming shortened V by 4 bases and J by 3 bases, and 13 bases separated the two germline ends. The CDR3 sequence: CASSLRDTRYEQYF. CDR3 DNA: TGTGCCAGCTCACTCCGGGACACCCGCTACGAGCAGTACTTC. Using reference TRBV18 and TRBJ2-7 for the parts outside the CDR3, the full variable domain is NAGVMQNPRHLVRRRGQEARLRCSPMKGHSHVYWYRQLPEEGLKFMVYLQKENIIDESGMPKERFSAEFPKEGPSILRIQQVVRGDSAAYFCASSLRDTRYEQYFGPGTRLTVT.

CDR3 DNA sequence: TGTGCCAGTATGGTGGGGACAGGGGGATTCGGGGAGCTGTTTTTT. It translates to CASMVGTGGFGELFF. V usage is TRBV19 and J usage is TRBJ2-2; 11 bases fit TRBD1. The length of the CDR3 is 15 residues. From germline, CDR1 is LNHDA and CDR2 SQIVND (reference sequence). Trimming took 7 bases from V and 7 from J; bases not matched to a gene: 8.

V gene TRBV4-1 combines with J gene TRBJ2-5; 14 bases are a match to TRBD2. V lost 0 bases to trimming and J lost 0 bases; unmatched junction nucleotides: 6. CDR1 MGHRA and CDR2 YSYEKL come from the germline V gene. CDR3 length equals 19 residues. This chain's CDR3 is CASSQDRLAGGDYQETQYF. The DNA for the CDR3 is TGCGCCAGCAGCCAAGATAGACTAGCGGGGGGGGATTACCAAGAGACCCAGTACTTC.

V gene TRBV10-3 combines with J gene TRBJ2-7; the D is unclear. V was pared by 3 bases and J by 3 bases, with 12 bases between. CDR3 length equals 14 residues. Germline lookup yields CDR1 ENHRY and CDR2 SYGVKD. The CDR3 DNA reads as TGTGCCATCAGTGATCTAGTGATCGACTACGAGCAGTACTTC. Amino acid sequence: CAISDLVIDYEQYF.

This chain joins TRBV5-4 and TRBJ1-4, with TRBD1 matching over 9 bases. The CDR3 is made up of 16 amino acids. After removal of 1 base from V and 4 bases from J, the junction contained 5 bases not matched to a gene. Germline CDR1 reads SGHNT; CDR2 reads YYREEE (reference sequence). This chain's CDR3 is CASSLYRGQGNEKLFF. The CDR3 nucleotides read TGTGCCAGCAGCTTGTACAGGGGGCAGGGTAATGAAAAACTGTTTTTT.

CDR3 in amino acids: CATTVDTGNTEAFF. The DNA of the CDR3 is TGCGCCACCACAGTAGATACAGGGAACACTGAAGCTTTCTTT. The chain employs TRBV5-1 and TRBJ1-1, with D perhaps matching TRBD1 (5 bases). Deletions cut 9 bases from V and 1 base from J, with 16 bases between. CDR3 size: 14 residues. CDR1 is SGHRS and CDR2 is YFSETQ in the germline V gene.

This clone appeared a few times. V usage is TRBV5-1 and J usage is TRBJ2-3; D perhaps matches TRBD2 (5 bases). This CDR3 is built from 13 residues. From germline, CDR1 is SGHRS and CDR2 YFSETQ. Deletions cut 2 bases from V and 5 bases from J, with 9 bases between. The CDR3, as DNA: TGCGCCAGCAGCTTACTAGACATAGATACGCAGTATTTT. It codes for CASSLLDIDTQYF.

The rearrangement links TRBV13 to TRBJ2-3; 9 bases fit TRBD2. V gave up 1 base and J gave up 4 bases; unmatched junction bases: 0. CDR3 length: 14 amino acids. CDR1 is PRHDT, CDR2 FYEKMQ, per germline (reference sequence). The CDR3 DNA is TGTGCCAGCAGCTTAGAGCGGGGGGCAGATACGCAGTATTTT. Its protein is CASSLERGADTQYF.

The chain combines TRBV5-1 with TRBJ1-4, with D tentatively TRBD1 (5 bases). This CDR3 contains 15 residues. V lost 3 bases, J lost 8 bases, and 17 bases lay in between. Germline V CDR1 and CDR2: SGHRS, YFSETQ. For the CDR3, the DNA is TGCGCCAGCAGCTCCGGGGGTGGCCACTCGGAAAAACTGTTTTTT. Translating it yields CASSSGGGHSEKLFF.

V and J are TRBV7-2 and TRBJ2-5; 7 positions match TRBD2. CDR1 and CDR2 from the germline V gene are SGHTA and FQGNSA. V dropped 5 bases and J dropped 1; count of bases not matched to a gene: 10. The CDR3 length is 16 residues. The CDR3, as DNA: TGTGCCAGCAGCCCGGGAGGCGGGCAACTCCAAGAGACCCAGTACTTC. This sequence encodes CASSPGGGQLQETQYF.

J is TRBJ1-4 and V is TRBV4-1; D may be TRBD1 (5 bases). CDR1 and CDR2 from the germline V gene are MGHRA and YSYEKL. V was pared by 3 bases and J by 7 bases, with 18 bases between. CDR3 size: 16 residues. This CDR3 reads CASSQVPGRRSEKLFF. The CDR3 bases are TGCGCCAGCAGCCAGGTGCCAGGGCGGCGAAGTGAAAAACTGTTTTTT.